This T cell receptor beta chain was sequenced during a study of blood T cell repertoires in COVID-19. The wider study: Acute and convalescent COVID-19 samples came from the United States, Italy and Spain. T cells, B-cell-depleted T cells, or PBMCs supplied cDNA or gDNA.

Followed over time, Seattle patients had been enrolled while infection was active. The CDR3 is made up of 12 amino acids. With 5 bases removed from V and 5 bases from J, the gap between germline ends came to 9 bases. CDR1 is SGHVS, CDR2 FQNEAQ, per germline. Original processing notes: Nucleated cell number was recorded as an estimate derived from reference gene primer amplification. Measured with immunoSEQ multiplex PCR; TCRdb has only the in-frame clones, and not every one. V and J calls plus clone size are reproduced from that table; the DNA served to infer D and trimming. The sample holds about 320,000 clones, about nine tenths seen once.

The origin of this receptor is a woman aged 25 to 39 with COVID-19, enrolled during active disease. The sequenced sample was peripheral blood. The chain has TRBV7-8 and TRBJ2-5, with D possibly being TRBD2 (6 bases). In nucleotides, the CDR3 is TGTGCCAGCAGCCCGGCGGGGGAGACCCAGTACTTC. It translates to CASSPAGETQYF.